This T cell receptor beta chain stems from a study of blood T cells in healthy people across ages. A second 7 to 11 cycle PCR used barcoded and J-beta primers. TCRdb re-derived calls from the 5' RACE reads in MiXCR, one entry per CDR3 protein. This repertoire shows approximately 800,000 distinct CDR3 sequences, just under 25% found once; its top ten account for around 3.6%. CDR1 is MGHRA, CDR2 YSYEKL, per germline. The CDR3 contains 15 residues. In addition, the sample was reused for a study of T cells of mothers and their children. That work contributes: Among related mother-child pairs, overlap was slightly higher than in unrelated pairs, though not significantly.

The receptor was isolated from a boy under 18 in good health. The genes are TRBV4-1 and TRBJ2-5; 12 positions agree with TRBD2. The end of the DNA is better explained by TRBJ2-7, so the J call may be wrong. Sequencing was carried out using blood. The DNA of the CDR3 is TGCGCCAGCAGCCAAGATGCTAGCGGGAGGGGCGAGCAGTACTTC. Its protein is CASSQDASGRGEQYF.